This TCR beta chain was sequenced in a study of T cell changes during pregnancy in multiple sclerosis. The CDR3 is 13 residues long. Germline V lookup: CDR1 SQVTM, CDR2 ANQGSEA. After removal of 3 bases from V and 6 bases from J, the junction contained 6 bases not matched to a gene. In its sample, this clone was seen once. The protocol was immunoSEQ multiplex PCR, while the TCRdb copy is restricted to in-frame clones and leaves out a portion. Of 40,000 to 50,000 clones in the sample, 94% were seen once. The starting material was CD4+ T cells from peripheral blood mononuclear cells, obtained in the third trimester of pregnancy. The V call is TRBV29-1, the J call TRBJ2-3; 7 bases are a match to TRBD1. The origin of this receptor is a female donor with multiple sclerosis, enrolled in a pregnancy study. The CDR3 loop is CSVDPQGVDTQYF. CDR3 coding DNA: TGCAGCGTTGACCCTCAGGGGGTGGATACGCAGTATTTT.